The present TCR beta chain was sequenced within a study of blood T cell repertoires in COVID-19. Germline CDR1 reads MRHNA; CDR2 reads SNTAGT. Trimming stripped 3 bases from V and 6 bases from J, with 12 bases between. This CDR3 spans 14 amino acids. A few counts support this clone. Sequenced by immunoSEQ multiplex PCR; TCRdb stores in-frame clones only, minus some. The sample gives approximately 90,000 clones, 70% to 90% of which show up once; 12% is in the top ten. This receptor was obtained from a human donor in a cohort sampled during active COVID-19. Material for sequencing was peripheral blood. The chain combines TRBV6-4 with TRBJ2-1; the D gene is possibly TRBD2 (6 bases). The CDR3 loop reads CASSERLVSNEQFF. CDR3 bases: TGTGCCAGCAGTGAGAGACTAGTCAGCAATGAGCAGTTCTTC.